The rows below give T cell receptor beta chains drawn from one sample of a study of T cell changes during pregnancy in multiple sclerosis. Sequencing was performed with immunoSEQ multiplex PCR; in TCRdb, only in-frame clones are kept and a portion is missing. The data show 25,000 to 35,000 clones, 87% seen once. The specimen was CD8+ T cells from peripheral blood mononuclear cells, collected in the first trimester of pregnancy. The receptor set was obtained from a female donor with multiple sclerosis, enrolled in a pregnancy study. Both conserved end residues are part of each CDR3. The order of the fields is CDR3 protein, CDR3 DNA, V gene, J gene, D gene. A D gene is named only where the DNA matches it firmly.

CDR3: CASSLAGGYNEQFF
DNA: TGTGCCAGCAGCTTAGCGGGAGGCTACAATGAGCAGTTCTTC
V: TRBV11-2
J: TRBJ2-1
D: TRBD2

CDR3: CASRLAGHPRGALYEQYF
DNA: TGCGCCAGCAGACTAGCGGGACATCCCCGGGGAGCGCTTTACGAGCAGTACTTC
V: TRBV23-1
J: TRBJ2-7
D: TRBD2

CDR3: CASSQDRSYEQYF
DNA: TGTGCCAGCAGTCAGGACAGATCCTACGAGCAGTACTTC
V: TRBV5-6
J: TRBJ2-7
D: .

CDR3: CASSLDQGRGPTNEKLFF
DNA: TGCGCCAGCAGCTTGGATCAGGGAAGGGGGCCAACTAATGAAAAACTGTTTTTT
V: TRBV5-1
J: TRBJ1-4
D: TRBD1

CDR3: CSDYVGQGRYGYTF
DNA: TGCAGCGATTACGTCGGACAGGGGAGGTATGGCTACACCTTC
V: TRBV29-1
J: TRBJ1-2
D: TRBD1

CDR3: CASSPEFRERNTEAFF
DNA: TGTGCCAGCAGCCCAGAGTTTCGGGAGAGGAACACTGAAGCTTTCTTT
V: TRBV7-9
J: TRBJ1-1
D: .

CDR3: CASSRSRGLANEKLFF
DNA: TGCGCCAGCAGCCGGAGCAGGGGGCTAGCTAATGAAAAACTGTTTTTT
V: TRBV4-3
J: TRBJ1-4
D: TRBD1

CDR3: CASQGFTNTGELFF
DNA: TGTGCCAGCCAGGGATTCACAAACACCGGGGAGCTGTTTTTT
V: TRBV28
J: TRBJ2-2
D: .

CDR3: CSVEGQLNTEAFF
DNA: TGCAGCGTCGAGGGACAGTTGAACACTGAAGCTTTCTTT
V: TRBV29-1
J: TRBJ1-1
D: TRBD1

CDR3: CASSPAGQGYGYTF
DNA: TGTGCCAGCAGTCCGGCAGGGCAGGGCTATGGCTACACCTTC
V: TRBV11-2
J: TRBJ1-2
D: .